A single sample gave rise to the 14 T cell receptor beta chains below, sequenced in a study of CD8+ T cells in alopecia areata. RNA, once extracted, was reverse transcribed into cDNA for use as the sequencing template. The data were produced by immunoSEQ multiplex PCR, yet TCRdb's version contains in-frame clones alone and is incomplete. The table has about 200,000 clones, just over 55% seen once. The specimen was CD8+ T cells sorted from blood. The receptors shown here come from a human donor in good health.

J is TRBJ1-5 and V is TRBV4-1; D remains unclear. Trimming shortened V by 5 bases and J by 7 bases, and 18 bases separated the two germline ends. Germline loops: CDR1 MGHRA, CDR2 YSYEKL. The CDR3 is 15 amino acids. CDR3 sequence (DNA): TGCGCCAGCAGCGCCCGGTCGCAAGGGCAGCAGCCCCAGCATTTT. Its protein is CASSARSQGQQPQHF.

The rearrangement joins TRBV7-9 to TRBJ2-1; D perhaps matches TRBD2 (5 bases). Germline V gene sequence: CDR1 SEHNR, CDR2 FQNEAQ (reference sequence). V was trimmed by 3 bases and J by 8 bases, leaving 14 bases between them. The CDR3 runs to 14 residues. In nucleotides, the CDR3 is TGTGCCAGCAGCTTCCTTGCCGACGGGGATGAGCAGTTCTTC. Translation gives CASSFLADGDEQFF.

The V and J genes are TRBV27 and TRBJ2-2; D unclear. This CDR3 has 13 amino acids. Per germline, CDR1 MNHEY and CDR2 SMNVEV (reference sequence). V was shortened by 5 bases and J by 5 bases, with 9 bases between the two germline ends. The CDR3 here is CASSITRTGELFF. The CDR3 DNA sequence: TGTGCCAGCAGTATAACAAGGACCGGGGAGCTGTTTTTT.

In this sample, this clone turned up a few times. The chain has TRBV10-2 and TRBJ2-5, with 10 bases identical to TRBD1. The germline gives CDR1 WSHSY, CDR2 SAAADI. After removal of 7 bases from V and 5 bases from J, the junction contained 4 bases not matched to a gene. CDR3 length: 13 residues. Here the CDR3 reads CASIRDRGETQYF. CDR3 coding DNA: TGCGCCAGCATCCGGGACAGGGGTGAGACCCAGTACTTC.

V and J are TRBV29-1 and TRBJ1-1; D possibly corresponds to TRBD1 (5 bases). Trimming cost V 3 bases and J 7 bases, with 12 bases left between them. CDR3 length: 12 residues. The germline V gene encodes CDR1 SQVTM and CDR2 ANQGSEA. The CDR3 is CSVEGRQGEAFF. CDR3 DNA: TGCAGCGTTGAGGGCCGTCAGGGTGAAGCTTTCTTT.

The V and J genes are TRBV27 and TRBJ1-5; D is undetermined. The CDR3 runs 14 residues. Trimming took off 2 bases at V and 0 bases at J, with 5 bases between the two ends. CDR1 is MNHEY and CDR2 is SMNVEV in the germline V gene (reference sequence). The CDR3, as DNA: TGTGCCAGCAGTTTACAGGCTAGCAATCAGCCCCAGCATTTT. It specifies CASSLQASNQPQHF.

The chain joins TRBV7-9 to TRBJ1-1; 10 bases match TRBD1. With V trimmed by 5 bases and J by 6 bases, 9 bases remained unmatched. Germline CDR1 reads SEHNR; CDR2 reads FQNEAQ (reference sequence). CDR3 length: 15 amino acids. The CDR3 is CASSQDGTGVAEAFF. The CDR3 nucleotides read TGTGCCAGCAGCCAAGATGGGACAGGGGTAGCTGAAGCTTTCTTT.

This clone turned up a few times. The chain joins TRBV29-1 to TRBJ1-2; no clear D gene. The CDR3 extends over 12 amino acids. The V gene lost 1 base and the J gene lost 7 bases, with 10 bases spanning the gap. Germline values: CDR1 SQVTM, CDR2 ANQGSEA. The CDR3 nucleotides read TGCAGCGTTGAAGTTTCCTGGGGTGGCTACACCTTC. Translation gives CSVEVSWGGYTF.

The rearrangement joins TRBV29-1 to TRBJ2-3; 7 bases match TRBD1. This CDR3 contains 18 residues. Per the germline V gene, CDR1 is SQVTM and CDR2 is ANQGSEA. J lost 2 bases, V lost 5 bases, and 19 bases had no gene match. Written as DNA, the CDR3 is TGCAGCGTTTGGTTTGGAACCCGGGACAGCATCTCCACAGATACGCAGTATTTT. Encoded protein: CSVWFGTRDSISTDTQYF.

The genes are TRBV29-1 and TRBJ2-7, with 7 bases fitting TRBD2. This CDR3 is built from 14 residues. Germline CDR1 reads SQVTM; CDR2 reads ANQGSEA. Germline trimming cut 2 bases from V and 4 bases from J; bases unmatched to any gene: 8. The CDR3 loop is CSVELGEGLYEQYF. As DNA, the CDR3 is TGCAGCGTTGAATTGGGGGAGGGTTTGTACGAGCAGTACTTC.

The chain recombines TRBV12-5 with TRBJ1-1, with D uncertain. Germline CDR1 and CDR2: LGHNT and FRNRAP. V was shortened by 6 bases and J by 3 bases, with 5 bases between the two germline ends. This CDR3 has 11 amino acids. CDR3 in DNA: TGTGCTAGTGGCAAATACACTGAAGCTTTCTTT. This encodes CASGKYTEAFF.

In nucleotides, the CDR3 is TGTGCCAGCACCCGGACACCAGGAACAGTCTATGGCTACACCTTC. Its translation is CASTRTPGTVYGYTF. J is TRBJ1-2 and V is TRBV2; maybe TRBD1 (5 bases). The CDR3 spans 15 residues. Trimming left V 7 bases short and J 4 bases short, with 19 bases between. CDR1 is SNHLY and CDR2 is FYNNEI in the germline V gene.

The rearrangement joins TRBV2 to TRBJ2-5; no definite D call. Germline assignment: CDR1 SNHLY and CDR2 FYNNEI. The CDR3 length is 13 residues. V was clipped by 3 bases and J by 6 bases, with 11 bases between them. The CDR3 loop is CASSEGSLKTQYF. CDR3 coding DNA: TGTGCCAGCAGTGAGGGCAGCCTAAAGACCCAGTACTTC. Using reference TRBV2 and TRBJ2-5 for the parts outside the CDR3, the full variable domain is EPEVTQTPSHQVTQMGQEVILRCVPISNHLYFYWYRQILGQKVEFLVSFYNNEISEKSEIFDDQFSVERPDGSNFTLKIRSTKLEDSAMYFCASSEGSLKTQYFGPGTRLLVL.

The chain has TRBV4-1 and TRBJ2-1; D remains unclear. The CDR3 length is 11 residues. Trimming shortened V by 4 bases and J by 5 bases, and 3 bases separated the two germline ends. In germline, CDR1 is MGHRA, CDR2 YSYEKL. The CDR3 protein is CASSLNNEQFF. CDR3 nucleotide sequence: TGCGCCAGCAGCCTGAACAATGAGCAGTTCTTC.